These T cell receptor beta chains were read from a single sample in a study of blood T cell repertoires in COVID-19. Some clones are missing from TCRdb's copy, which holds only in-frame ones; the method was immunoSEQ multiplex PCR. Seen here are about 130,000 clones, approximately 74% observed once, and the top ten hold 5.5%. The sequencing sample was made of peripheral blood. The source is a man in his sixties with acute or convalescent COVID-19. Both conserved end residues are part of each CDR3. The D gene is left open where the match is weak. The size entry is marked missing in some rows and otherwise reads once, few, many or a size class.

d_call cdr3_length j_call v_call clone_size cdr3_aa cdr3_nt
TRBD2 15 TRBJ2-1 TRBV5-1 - CASSLGLAGGNEQFF TGCGCCAGCAGCTTGGGATTAGCGGGGGGCAATGAGCAGTTCTTC
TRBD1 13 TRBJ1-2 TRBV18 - CASSRETGNGYTF TGTGCCAGCTCACGGGAGACAGGGAATGGCTACACCTTC
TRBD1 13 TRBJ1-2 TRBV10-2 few CASSRTGNYGYTF TGCGCCAGCTCTAGGACAGGGAACTATGGCTACACCTTC
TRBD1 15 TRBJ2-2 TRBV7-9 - CASSFGQGAAGELFF TGTGCCAGCAGCTTCGGACAGGGGGCGGCCGGGGAGCTGTTTTTT
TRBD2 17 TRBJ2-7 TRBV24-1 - CATTTPKPSGRFYEQYF TGTGCCACCACCACCCCAAAACCTAGCGGGAGGTTTTACGAGCAGTACTTC
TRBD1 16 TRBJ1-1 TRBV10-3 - CAISDGTGGTNTEAFF TGTGCCATCAGTGATGGGACAGGGGGCACGAACACTGAAGCTTTCTTT
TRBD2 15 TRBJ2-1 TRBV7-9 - CASSQGLAGWNEQFF TGTGCCAGCAGCCAGGGACTAGCGGGATGGAATGAGCAGTTCTTC
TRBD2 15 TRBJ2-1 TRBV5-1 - CASSLEAGTYNEQFF TGCGCCAGCAGCTTGGAAGCGGGAACCTACAATGAGCAGTTCTTC
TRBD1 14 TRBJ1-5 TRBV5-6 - CASSSERDSQPQHF TGTGCCAGCAGCTCGGAACGGGACAGCCAGCCCCAGCATTTT
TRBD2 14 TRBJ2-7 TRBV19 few CASSISGLAYEQYF TGTGCCAGTAGTATCTCGGGACTAGCCTACGAGCAGTACTTC
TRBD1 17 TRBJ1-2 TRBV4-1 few CASSLQQTGTANYGYTF TGCGCCAGCAGCCTCCAACAAACTGGGACAGCTAACTATGGCTACACCTTC
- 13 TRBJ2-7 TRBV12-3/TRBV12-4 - CASSRTSSYEQYF TGTGCCAGCAGTAGGACAAGCTCCTACGAGCAGTACTTC
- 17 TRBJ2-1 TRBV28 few CASISTPHQGPNNEQFF TGTGCCAGCATTTCTACACCCCACCAGGGGCCTAACAATGAGCAGTTCTTC
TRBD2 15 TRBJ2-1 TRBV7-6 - CASSLVGGGRNEQFF TGTGCCAGCAGCTTAGTTGGCGGGGGGAGGAATGAGCAGTTCTTC
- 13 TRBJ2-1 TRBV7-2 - CASSPRPNNEQFF TGTGCCAGCAGTCCCAGGCCAAACAATGAGCAGTTCTTC
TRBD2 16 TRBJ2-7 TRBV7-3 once CASSLRQASGPYEQYF TGTGCCAGCAGCTTAAGACAAGCTAGCGGACCCTACGAGCAGTACTTC
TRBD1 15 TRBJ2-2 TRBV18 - CASSPRDSNTGELFF TGTGCCAGCTCACCACGGGACAGCAACACCGGGGAGCTGTTTTTT
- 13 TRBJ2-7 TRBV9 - CASSVRGTGEQYF TGTGCCAGCAGCGTAAGGGGAACGGGCGAGCAGTACTTC
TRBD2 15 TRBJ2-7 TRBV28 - CASSSSGASSYEQYF TGTGCCAGCAGTTCTAGCGGCGCGAGCTCCTACGAGCAGTACTTC
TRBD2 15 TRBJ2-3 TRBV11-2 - CASEELGLRTDTQYF TGTGCCAGCGAGGAACTGGGACTACGCACAGATACGCAGTATTTT
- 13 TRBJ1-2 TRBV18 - CASSRSDSYGYTF TGTGCCAGCTCACGTTCGGACAGCTATGGCTACACCTTC
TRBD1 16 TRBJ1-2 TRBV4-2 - CASSRGGTGTNYGYTF TGTGCCAGCAGCCGGGGCGGGACAGGGACTAACTATGGCTACACCTTC
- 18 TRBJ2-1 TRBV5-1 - CASSLEPSRGRADNEQFF TGCGCCAGCAGCTTGGAGCCCTCGAGGGGGAGGGCCGACAATGAGCAGTTCTTC
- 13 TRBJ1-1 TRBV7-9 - CASSSNGNTEAFF TGTGCCAGCAGCTCGAATGGCAACACTGAAGCTTTCTTT
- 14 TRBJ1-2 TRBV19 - CASSQRQSNYGYTF TGTGCCAGTAGCCAGAGGCAGTCGAACTATGGCTACACCTTC
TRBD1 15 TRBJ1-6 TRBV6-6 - CASRADRGNNSPLHF TGTGCCAGCAGGGCGGACAGGGGTAATAATTCACCCCTCCACTTT
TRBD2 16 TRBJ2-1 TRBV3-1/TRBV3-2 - CASSQAPAGGLREQFF TGTGCCAGCAGCCAAGCCCCAGCGGGGGGGCTGCGTGAGCAGTTCTTC
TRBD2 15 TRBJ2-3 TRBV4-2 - CASSPTSGGTDTQYF TGTGCCAGCAGCCCCACTAGCGGGGGCACAGATACGCAGTATTTT
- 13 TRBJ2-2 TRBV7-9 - CASSYMNTGELFF TGTGCCAGCAGCTATATGAACACCGGGGAGCTGTTTTTT
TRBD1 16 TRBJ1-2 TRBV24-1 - CATYNRGPAGNYGYTF TGTGCCACCTACAACAGGGGGCCAGCTGGTAACTATGGCTACACCTTC
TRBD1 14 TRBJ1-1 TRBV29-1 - CSVEGTTGGGEAFF TGCAGCGTTGAAGGCACTACAGGGGGCGGTGAAGCTTTCTTT
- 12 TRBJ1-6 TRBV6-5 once CASSYPDSPLHF TGTGCCAGCAGTTACCCCGATTCACCCCTCCACTTT
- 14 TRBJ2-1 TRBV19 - CASGVAVTDNEQFF TGTGCCAGTGGAGTAGCGGTGACGGACAATGAGCAGTTCTTC
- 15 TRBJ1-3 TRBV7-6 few CASSVTTGLGNTIYF TGTGCCAGCAGCGTTACAACAGGGCTTGGAAACACCATATATTTT
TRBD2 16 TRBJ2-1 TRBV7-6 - CASSPSTSGGANEQFF TGTGCCAGCAGCCCATCGACTAGCGGGGGGGCTAATGAGCAGTTCTTC
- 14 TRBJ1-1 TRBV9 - CASSVVRGNTEAFF TGTGCCAGCAGCGTAGTCAGGGGGAACACTGAAGCTTTCTTT
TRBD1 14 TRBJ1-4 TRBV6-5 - CASSFAGQGEKLFF TGTGCCAGCAGTTTTGCGGGACAGGGCGAAAAACTGTTTTTT
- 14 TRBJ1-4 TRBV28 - CASSLGRTNEKLFF TGTGCCAGCAGTTTGGGCAGAACTAATGAAAAACTGTTTTTT
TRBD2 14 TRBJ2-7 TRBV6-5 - CASIWTSGRDEQYF TGTGCCAGCATTTGGACTAGCGGGAGGGACGAGCAGTACTTC
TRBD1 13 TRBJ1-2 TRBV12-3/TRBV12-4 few CASSYFTGDGYTF TGTGCCAGCAGTTACTTCACAGGGGATGGCTACACCTTC
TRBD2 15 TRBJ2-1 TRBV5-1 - CASSLDRREEVEQFF TGCGCCAGCAGCTTGGACCGGCGGGAGGAGGTTGAGCAGTTCTTC
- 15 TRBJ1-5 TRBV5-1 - CASSLAGLSNQPQHF TGCGCCAGCAGCTTGGCAGGGCTAAGCAATCAGCCCCAGCATTTT
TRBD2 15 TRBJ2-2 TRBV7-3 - CASSSVPGGAGELFF TGTGCCAGCAGCTCAGTCCCGGGAGGGGCCGGGGAGCTGTTTTTT
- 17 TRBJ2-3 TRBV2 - CASSARGPISSRDTQYF TGTGCCAGCAGTGCCAGGGGCCCGATCTCGTCCAGAGATACGCAGTATTTT
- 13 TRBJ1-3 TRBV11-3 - CASSKGAGNTIYF TGTGCCAGCAGTAAGGGAGCGGGAAACACCATATATTTT
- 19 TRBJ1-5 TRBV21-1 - CARPFLVRDRGGSNQPQHF TGTGCCAGACCGTTCCTTGTCCGGGACAGGGGTGGGAGCAATCAGCCCCAGCATTTT
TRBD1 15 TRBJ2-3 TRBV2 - CASSNPGQFTDTQYF TGTGCCAGCAGTAACCCGGGACAGTTCACAGATACGCAGTATTTT
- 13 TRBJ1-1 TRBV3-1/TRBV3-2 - CASSLSLVTEAFF TGTGCCAGCAGCCTTTCCCTCGTCACTGAAGCTTTCTTT
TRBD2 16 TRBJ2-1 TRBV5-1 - CASSLGGGAKVTEQFF TGCGCCAGCAGCTTGGGCGGGGGGGCCAAAGTGACTGAGCAGTTCTTC
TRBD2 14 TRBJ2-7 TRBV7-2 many CASLAGDISYEQYF TGTGCCAGCTTAGCGGGGGACATCTCCTACGAGCAGTACTTC
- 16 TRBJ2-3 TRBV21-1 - CASSTLWGQITDTQYF TGTGCCAGCAGCACCTTATGGGGCCAAATCACAGATACGCAGTATTTT
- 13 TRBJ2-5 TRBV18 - CASSRQSTETQYF TGTGCCAGCTCACGACAGTCGACAGAGACCCAGTACTTC